The 21 T cell receptor beta chains reported below all come from one sample, sequenced in a study of graft-versus-host responses after intestinal transplantation. Clones were sequenced by immunoSEQ multiplex PCR, and TCRdb holds only the in-frame ones, with some missing. The sample holds fewer than 15,000 clones, about a third seen once. Responders (around 200,000, CFSE-labeled) were co-plated with around 200,000 irradiated, violet-dye-labeled stimulators. The sequenced sample was alloreactive CD8+ T cells from a mixed lymphocyte reaction culture, obtained before intestinal transplant. Stated subset: CFSE-low proliferating T cells sorted from roughly six-day pre-transplant mixed lymphocyte reaction (GvH or HvG direction). The receptor set was obtained from a human patient who received an intestinal transplant.

In its sample, this clone was seen a few times. The V and J genes are TRBV4-2 and TRBJ2-6, with D uncertain. CDR3 length: 15 residues. Trimming took off 4 bases at V and 3 bases at J, with 10 bases between the two ends. The germline CDR1 and CDR2 sequences are LGHNA and YNFKEQ. The CDR3 DNA reads TGTGCCAGCAGCCTTGAGACGGTTGGGGCCAACGTCCTGACTTTC. Its protein is CASSLETVGANVLTF.

The chain employs TRBV5-6 and TRBJ2-3; 14 bases are shared with TRBD2. The J segment lost 6 bases and the V segment lost 4 bases, leaving 7 bases of the junction unmatched. CDR1 SGHDT and CDR2 YYEEEE come from the germline V gene. This CDR3 is built from 16 residues. This chain's CDR3 is CASSGGTSGGGDTQYF. The DNA of the CDR3 is TGTGCCAGCAGCGGCGGGACTAGCGGGGGAGGGGATACGCAGTATTTT.

This clone has more than one count but fewer than ten. This chain connects TRBV2 to TRBJ2-7, with no clear D. The CDR3 spans 13 residues. The V end lost 3 bases, the J end lost 2 bases, and 8 bases lay between the germline ends. CDR1 and CDR2 from the germline V gene are SNHLY and FYNNEI. CDR3 sequence reads: CASSEMEAYEQYF. Here the CDR3 DNA reads TGTGCCAGCAGTGAGATGGAAGCCTACGAGCAGTACTTC. The complete variable domain, with remaining parts taken from reference TRBV2 and TRBJ2-7, reads EPEVTQTPSHQVTQMGQEVILRCVPISNHLYFYWYRQILGQKVEFLVSFYNNEISEKSEIFDDQFSVERPDGSNFTLKIRSTKLEDSAMYFCASSEMEAYEQYFGPGTRLTVT.

V and J are TRBV12-5 and TRBJ2-1, with a tentative D call TRBD1 (5 bases). CDR3 length: 15 residues. CDR1 is LGHNT and CDR2 is FRNRAP in the germline V gene. V was trimmed by 7 bases and J by 0 bases, leaving 13 bases between them. CDR3 loop: CASAAVDSSYNEQFF. CDR3 bases: TGTGCTAGTGCCGCAGTCGACAGCTCCTACAATGAGCAGTTCTTC.

V usage is TRBV6-1 and J usage is TRBJ2-2, with D perhaps TRBD1 (6 bases). CDR3 length: 14 amino acids. Germline V gives CDR1 MNHNS, CDR2 SASEGT. The ends were cut back, 5 bases at V and 7 bases at J, with 14 bases in the middle. The CDR3 DNA reads as TGTGCCAGCAGTTTAAAACAGGGAAGCGGGGAGCTGTTTTTT. Amino acid sequence: CASSLKQGSGELFF.

This clone was counted only a few times. The V and J genes are TRBV2 and TRBJ1-1; D may be TRBD1 (5 bases). The germline V gene encodes CDR1 SNHLY and CDR2 FYNNEI. V shed 5 bases and J shed 4 bases, with 14 bases lying between them. CDR3 length: 14 amino acids. CDR3 protein: CASSTTGPGTEAFF. Written as DNA, the CDR3 is TGTGCCAGCAGTACTACGGGGCCGGGCACTGAAGCTTTCTTT.

The chain couples TRBV5-4 to TRBJ2-1; either TRBD1 or TRBD2 may fit D (5 bases each). V dropped 0 bases and J dropped 0 bases, with 10 bases sitting between them. There are 16 residues in the CDR3. The germline gives CDR1 SGHNT, CDR2 YYREEE (reference sequence). The CDR3 is CASSLDGASSYNEQFF. The CDR3 DNA reads TGTGCCAGCAGCTTGGACGGGGCAAGCTCCTACAATGAGCAGTTCTTC.

The CDR3 loop is CATSSLPMNTIYF. In nucleotides, the CDR3 is TGTGCCACCTCGTCTCTTCCTATGAACACCATATATTTT. The V call is TRBV6-5, the J call TRBJ1-3; D gene ambiguous. Trimming removed 10 bases at V and 7 bases at J, with 17 bases between. The germline CDR1 and CDR2 sequences are MNHEY and SVGAGI. The CDR3 is made up of 13 amino acids.

The chain recombines TRBV9 with TRBJ2-1; D gene unclear. The CDR3 consists of 11 residues. Germline CDR1 is SGDLS and CDR2 is YYNGEE. V was clipped by 4 bases and J by 8 bases, with 7 bases between them. The CDR3: CASSLEDEQFF. CDR3 sequence (DNA): TGTGCCAGCAGCCTCGAGGATGAGCAGTTCTTC.

The V call is TRBV4-1, the J call TRBJ2-1, with 14 bases fitting TRBD2. The germline V gene has CDR1 MGHRA and CDR2 YSYEKL. There are 16 residues in the CDR3. With V trimmed by 1 base and J by 9 bases, 5 bases remained unmatched. CDR3 sequence: CASSQARLAGGLEQFF. CDR3 nucleotides: TGCGCCAGCAGCCAAGCGAGACTAGCGGGGGGGCTTGAGCAGTTCTTC.

V usage is TRBV27 and J usage is TRBJ2-7; 7 bases are shared with TRBD2. CDR1 is MNHEY and CDR2 is SMNVEV in the germline V gene (reference sequence). The V gene end was trimmed by 8 bases and the J gene end by 0 bases; junction bases not matched to a gene: 19. The CDR3 runs to 18 residues. The CDR3 protein is CASSGGGEGAGSSYEQYF. The CDR3 nucleotides are TGTGCCAGCTCTGGGGGAGGGGAAGGGGCTGGGAGCTCCTACGAGCAGTACTTC.

This clone was detected only a few times. This chain links TRBV4-1 with TRBJ2-7; D possibly corresponds to TRBD1 (5 bases). The germline V and J ends were trimmed by 1 base and 0 bases, with 10 bases remaining between them. The CDR3 runs to 15 residues. Germline V gives CDR1 MGHRA, CDR2 YSYEKL. CDR3 loop: CASSQGTPSSYEQYF. CDR3 coding DNA: TGCGCCAGCAGCCAAGGGACACCGAGCTCCTACGAGCAGTACTTC.

The CDR3 bases are TGTGCCAGCAGCGTAGCCGGGGCTAACACTGAAGCTTTCTTT. Protein product: CASSVAGANTEAFF. The chain has TRBV9 and TRBJ1-1; D might be TRBD1 (5 bases). V lost 0 bases and J 2 bases, leaving 8 bases between the germline ends. CDR1 is SGDLS and CDR2 is YYNGEE in the germline V gene. The CDR3 is 14 amino acids.

The chain employs TRBV5-1 and TRBJ1-1; no firm D call. Germline V gene data show CDR1 as SGHRS and CDR2 as YFSETQ. V lost 1 base, J lost 11 bases, and 24 bases lay in between. The CDR3 consists of 16 residues. DNA for the CDR3: TGCGCCAGCAGCTTGTCATTTCAGGCGCTGGCTAATCCGGCTTTCTTT. Amino acids: CASSLSFQALANPAFF.

The rearrangement uses TRBV4-1 and TRBJ1-6, with D hard to call. V was clipped by 3 bases and J by 6 bases, with 6 bases between them. The length of the CDR3 is 13 residues. The germline V gene has CDR1 MGHRA and CDR2 YSYEKL. The CDR3 DNA follows: TGCGCCAGCAGCCATCCATTTAATTCACCCCTCCACTTT. Its protein is CASSHPFNSPLHF.

This clone has a handful of counts. A read error may produce the germline difference seen at one junction end. V gene TRBV5-3 combines with J gene TRBJ2-7, with no clear D. TRBV5-3 is designated an ORF whose function remains uncertain. The CDR3 contains 12 residues. In DNA, the CDR3 is TGTGCCAGCAGCTTGACCCCCTACGAGCAGTACTTC. Its protein is CASSLTPYEQYF.

This clone is termed medium-sized. This rearrangement joins TRBV5-1 to TRBJ1-1; D is possibly TRBD1 (5 bases). The CDR3 runs 15 residues. V was trimmed by 2 bases and J by 0 bases, leaving 11 bases between them. Germline V gene sequence: CDR1 SGHRS, CDR2 YFSETQ. In DNA form, the CDR3 reads TGCGCCAGCAGCTTAAGGGGAGGAATGAACACTGAAGCTTTCTTT. It encodes CASSLRGGMNTEAFF.

V is TRBV6-5 and J is TRBJ1-6, with D perhaps matching TRBD1 (6 bases). The CDR3 totals 13 residues. Germline CDR1 is MNHEY and CDR2 is SVGAGI. V lost 8 bases and J lost 4, with 9 bases in between. Written as DNA, the CDR3 is TGTGCCAGCGACGGACAGTATAATTCACCCCTCCACTTT. This gives the protein CASDGQYNSPLHF.

This clone has a handful of counts. The chain links TRBV7-9 to TRBJ2-7; TRBD1 matches 8 bases. Looked up from germline, CDR1 is SEHNR and CDR2 is FQNEAQ (reference sequence). The CDR3 is 16 amino acids. V lost 5 bases, J lost 2 bases, and 11 bases stayed unmatched. The CDR3 DNA reads TGTGCCAGCAGCCCCCGGACAGGGAAAGGGGCCTACGAGCAGTACTTC. Protein: CASSPRTGKGAYEQYF.

The chain links TRBV12-5 to TRBJ1-1; D gene unclear. Germline V gene lookup returns CDR1 LGHNT and CDR2 FRNRAP. Deletions cut 6 bases from V and 2 bases from J, with 22 bases between. The CDR3 has 17 residues. CDR3 loop: CASGPEIWTKHNTEAFF. CDR3 DNA sequence: TGTGCTAGTGGCCCTGAGATTTGGACGAAACATAACACTGAAGCTTTCTTT. The whole variable domain, remainder taken from reference TRBV12-5 and TRBJ1-1, is DARVTQTPRHKVTEMGQEVTMRCQPILGHNTVFWYRQTMMQGLELLAYFRNRAPLDDSGMPKDRFSAEMPDATLATLKIQPSEPRDSAVYFCASGPEIWTKHNTEAFFGQGTRLTVV.

This chain joins TRBV19 and TRBJ2-7; the D is unclear. This CDR3 region has 13 residues. Per the germline V gene, CDR1 is LNHDA and CDR2 is SQIVND (reference sequence). Trimming stripped 1 base from V and 4 bases from J, with 8 bases between. The DNA of the CDR3 is TGTGCCAGTAGTATAGGACTTTTATACGAGCAGTACTTC. Its protein product is CASSIGLLYEQYF.